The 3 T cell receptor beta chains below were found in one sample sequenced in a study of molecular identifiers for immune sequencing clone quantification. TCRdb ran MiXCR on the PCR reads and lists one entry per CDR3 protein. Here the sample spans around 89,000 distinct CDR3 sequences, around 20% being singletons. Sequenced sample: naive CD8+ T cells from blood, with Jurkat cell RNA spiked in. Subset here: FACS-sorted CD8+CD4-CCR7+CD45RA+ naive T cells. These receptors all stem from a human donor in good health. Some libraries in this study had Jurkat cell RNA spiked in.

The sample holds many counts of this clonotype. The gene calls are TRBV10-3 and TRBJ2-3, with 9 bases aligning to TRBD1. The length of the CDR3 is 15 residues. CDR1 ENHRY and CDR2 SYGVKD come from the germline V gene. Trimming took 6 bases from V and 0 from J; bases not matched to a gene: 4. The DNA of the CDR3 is TGTGCCATCAGGGGACAGGGACTTAGCACAGATACGCAGTATTTT. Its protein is CAIRGQGLSTDTQYF.

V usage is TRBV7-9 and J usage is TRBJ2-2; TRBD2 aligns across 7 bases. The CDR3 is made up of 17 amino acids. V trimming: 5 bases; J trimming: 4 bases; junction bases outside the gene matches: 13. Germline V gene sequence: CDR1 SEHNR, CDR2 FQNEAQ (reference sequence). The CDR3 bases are TGTGCCAGCAGCCCCCCGGCTAGCGGAATACTCACCGGGGAGCTGTTTTTT. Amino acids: CASSPPASGILTGELFF.

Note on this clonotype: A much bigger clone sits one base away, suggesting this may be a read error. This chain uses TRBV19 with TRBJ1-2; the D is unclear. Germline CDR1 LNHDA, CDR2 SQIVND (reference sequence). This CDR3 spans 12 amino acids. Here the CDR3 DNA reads TGTGCCAGTAGTATTGGGGATAATGGCTACGCCTTC. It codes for CASSIGDNGYAF.